This entry features one TCR beta chain sequence. This clone has just one count. Its antigen is unknown. Base qualities are missing; no much larger clone stands one base away. The CDR3 numbers 16 residues from cysteine through phenylalanine. Left in the record is the CDR3 DNA by itself, 48 bases read in frame from the first base. V drops 0 bases and J drops 2 bases, leaving 11 bases in between. CDR1 and CDR2, looked up from the germline V gene, are LGHNA and YSLEER. This sample was included in a study of blood T cell repertoires in COVID-19 (dated by TCRdb to 2020 to 2021). About the study as a whole: Samples covering the acute and convalescent phases of COVID-19 were provided by collaborators in the United States, Italy and Spain. The prospective study material was composed of cDNA or gDNA derived from T cells, B-cell-depleted T cells, or PBMCs. Deeply sampled blood TCRbeta repertoires from subjects exposed to, actively infected with, or recovered from COVID-19 were included in the dataset. A freely available public database, intended as a resource for researchers studying the immune response to SARS-CoV-2, is where the repertoires were released. Samples came from the ongoing ImmuneRACE study (first 160 participants) plus 1,254 subjects from 6 global collaborators. The sample metadata nearly always contained a de-identified subject ID, COVID-19 status, age in years and sex. HLA class I and class II types, where available, came from metadata supplied by the sample provider rather than from assay-based typing.

One collaborating source in Seattle enrolled patients during active infection and followed them longitudinally through the course of disease. The collaborating institutions used their own protocols to collect whole blood in K2EDTA tubes. For TCRbeta analysis, collaborators shipped samples in one of three forms: frozen whole blood, isolated PBMCs, or DNA extracted from either of those sample types. TCRbeta CDR3 regions were amplified from genomic DNA using the immunoSEQ Assay, a bias-controlled multiplex PCR. As for how the authors treated the data: Nucleated cell counts per sample were estimated from amplification of reference gene primers within the assay. Sequence reads were collapsed and filtered to measure the absolute abundance of every unique TCRbeta CDR3 rearrangement. Productive Simpson clonality was computed per sample as the square root of Simpson's diversity index over productive rearrangements. This is the immuneACCESS table as TCRdb keeps it, with only in-frame sequences that have V and J called. A part of the clones is gone; compared with another copy, unresolved V genes explain less than half, and the rest is unexplained. V and J calls and clone size follow that table, whereas D and trimming were derived from the DNA. This sample holds 250,000 or so clones; 90% were observed only once. The ten largest clones represent under 2.5% of the sample.

Overall results and qualifications from the work: The amount of clinical and demographic metadata varied by source and participant and was provided uncurated.

This sequence originates from a woman aged 60 to 75 with COVID-19, enrolled during active disease. The chain is assembled from TRBV4-3 and TRBJ1-5; a tentative D call is TRBD1 (6 bases match). The sample consisted of peripheral blood. The CDR3 reads as follows: CASSQDTGIGNQPQHF. The nucleotides are TGCGCCAGCAGCCAAGATACAGGGATAGGCAATCAGCCCCAGCATTTT.